This T cell receptor (beta chain) was sequenced in a study of blood T cell repertoires in COVID-19. Study as a whole: T cells, B-cell-depleted T cells, or PBMCs supplied cDNA or gDNA.

Between the trimmed V and J ends, which lost 0 bases and 1 base, there was a span of 7 bases. Germline assignment: CDR1 MNHEY and CDR2 SVGAGI. The CDR3 length is 15 residues. As processed by the authors: Reference gene primer amplification gave estimated nucleated cell counts. The method was immunoSEQ multiplex PCR; TCRdb's version includes in-frame clones alone and lacks a portion of them. Clone size and the V and J calls come from that table; the DNA yielded D and trimming. Of about 53,000 clones in the sample, approximately 80% were seen once. Input material: peripheral blood. The J gene is TRBJ1-5, the V gene TRBV6-5; no clear D. The TCR sequence derives from a man in his 70s with active or convalescent COVID-19. CDR3 amino acids: CASSYSGMSNQPQHF. The CDR3 DNA is TGTGCCAGCAGTTACTCCGGGATGAGCAATCAGCCCCAGCATTTT.